This T cell receptor (beta chain) is from a study of blood T cell repertoires in COVID-19. Study context: PBMCs, B-cell-depleted T cells, or T cells provided the cDNA or gDNA that made up the material.

Assay used: immunoSEQ multiplex PCR; TCRdb lists only in-frame clones, some missing. The sample lists 250,000 to 350,000 clones; about 84% were seen once. V was clipped by 2 bases and J by 1 base; unmatched bases: 8. The CDR3 extends over 17 amino acids. CDR1 SGHRS and CDR2 YFSETQ come from the germline V gene. The chain recombines TRBV5-1 with TRBJ2-1, with TRBD1 matching 8 bases. Input material: peripheral blood. The source of this sequence is a woman in her forties or fifties with acute or convalescent COVID-19. The DNA of the CDR3 is TGCGCCAGCAGCTTTCTCCAGGGGGCTATTTCCTACAATGAGCAGTTCTTC. Its translation: CASSFLQGAISYNEQFF. Variable domain in full (rest from reference TRBV5-1 and TRBJ2-1): KAGVTQTPRYLIKTRGQQVTLSCSPISGHRSVSWYQQTPGQGLQFLFEYFSETQRNKGNFPGRFSGRQFSNSRSEMNVSTLELGDSALYLCASSFLQGAISYNEQFFGPGTRLTVL.